This T cell receptor beta chain was obtained from a study of T cells in Graves' hyperthyroidism and ophthalmopathy. The TCR beta CDR3 regions underwent amplification using RNA transcripts as the source. First-round RT-PCR targeting the TCR CDR3 was performed with the HTBI primer set. TCRdb redid the calling of the multiplex PCR reads with MiXCR, one entry per CDR3 protein. The sample lists roughly 380,000 distinct CDR3 sequences; approximately 15% were seen once. Trimming took 6 bases from V and 1 from J; bases not matched to a gene: 7. There are 15 residues in the CDR3. Study outcomes and limitations: In validation, the model predicted ophthalmopathy. These predictions came a median roughly seven months before onset.

Turning to this clonotype: Its antigen is unidentified.

This chain uses TRBV12-3 or TRBV12-4 with TRBJ2-3; 7 positions match TRBD1. The sample was blood. The source of this sequence is a man aged 30-40 years with Graves' hyperthyroidism that later progressed to Graves' ophthalmopathy. CDR3 DNA sequence: TGTGCCAGCAGCCTTACCACAGGGGGCACAGATACGCAGTATTTT. It specifies CASSLTTGGTDTQYF.